The next 14 T cell receptor beta chains were all read from a single sample in a study of persistence of HIV-infected CD4 T cells. This was the immunoSEQ version 4 assay in survey mode. Produced via immunoSEQ multiplex PCR; TCRdb's table is partial and in-frame only. The sample has approximately 20,000 clones, approximately 60% seen once; the top ten hold 1.9%. These receptors' targets are unknown. The stimulus was an HIV-1 Gag 15-mer peptide pool, 0.85 to 1 ug/peptide/mL. Sorting of responding CD4+ T cells relied on upregulated CD40 ligand together with CD69. The specimen comprised CD4+ T cells sorted from PBMCs after roughly 20-hour stimulation, sampled from a patient who received antiretroviral therapy. The receptor set was obtained from an adult woman with HIV who was CMV-seropositive.

The chain links TRBV30 to TRBJ1-5, with 7 bases identical to TRBD1. V lost 5 bases, J lost 5 bases, and 3 bases stayed unmatched. The CDR3 has 12 residues. CDR1 and CDR2 from the germline V gene are GTSNPN and SVGIG (reference sequence). The CDR3 spells CAWDRVDQPQHF. Here the CDR3 DNA reads TGTGCCTGGGACAGGGTGGATCAGCCCCAGCATTTT.

The CDR3 DNA sequence: TGTGCCAGCTCACCGGTGTCAGGTGGAACCGAGACCCAGTACTTC. Translating gives CASSPVSGGTETQYF. The V gene is TRBV18, the J gene TRBJ2-5; D is uncertain. Germline assignment: CDR1 KGHSH and CDR2 LQKENI. The CDR3 consists of 15 residues. V gave up 3 bases and J gave up 5 bases, with 16 bases separating them.

The table lists this clone with a few counts. The V call is TRBV13, the J call TRBJ2-5; 8 bases agree with TRBD1. There are 12 residues in the CDR3. CDR1 is PRHDT, CDR2 FYEKMQ, per germline (reference sequence). The V and J ends lost 4 bases and 10 bases, in that order; junction bases with no gene match: 5. The CDR3 nucleotides read TGTGCCAGCAGCTGGGACAGGAGAAACCAGTACTTC. The encoded protein is CASSWDRRNQYF.

The chain employs TRBV9 and TRBJ1-1; D is ambiguous. The CDR3 has 12 residues. Trimming took off 3 bases at V and 5 bases at J, with 8 bases between the two ends. The germline gives CDR1 SGDLS, CDR2 YYNGEE. DNA for the CDR3: TGTGCCAGCAGCGCGACCGGGACTGAAGCTTTCTTT. It specifies CASSATGTEAFF.

This clone was counted a few times. The DNA for the CDR3 is TGTGCCAGCAGTGATCGGGGCGGGGGCCTCAATGAGCAGTTCTTC. Its translation is CASSDRGGGLNEQFF. The J gene is TRBJ2-1, the V gene TRBV2; a weak D match, TRBD2 (7 bases). V was shortened by 3 bases and J by 6 bases, with 15 bases between the two germline ends. CDR3 length: 15 residues. Germline V CDR1 and CDR2: SNHLY, FYNNEI.

The CDR3 loop is CASSLSATNYGYTF. CDR3 sequence (DNA): TGTGCCAGCAGCCTCTCCGCTACGAACTATGGCTACACCTTC. The V gene is TRBV7-9, the J gene TRBJ1-2; D not certain. V was trimmed by 5 bases and J by 2 bases, leaving 12 bases between them. The germline V gene encodes CDR1 SEHNR and CDR2 FQNEAQ (reference sequence). The CDR3 consists of 14 residues.

The chain combines TRBV30 with TRBJ2-7, with TRBD2 matching over 14 bases. V gave up 4 bases and J gave up 10 bases; unmatched junction bases: 9. The germline CDR1 and CDR2 sequences are GTSNPN and SVGIG (reference sequence). The CDR3 is 14 residues long. The CDR3 DNA reads as TGTGCCTGGAATCCCGGGACTAGCGGGGGAGTTCAGTACTTC. It encodes CAWNPGTSGGVQYF.

The chain couples TRBV6-5 to TRBJ2-3; D may be TRBD2 (7 bases). The germline V and J ends were trimmed by 8 bases and 3 bases, with 9 bases remaining between them. Germline CDR1 is MNHEY and CDR2 is SVGAGI. The CDR3 spans 12 residues. The CDR3 protein is CASGGATDTQYF. The CDR3 DNA reads TGTGCCAGCGGGGGGGCAACAGATACGCAGTATTTT.

This clone turned up a few times. This chain joins TRBV6-1 and TRBJ1-2; no definite D call. CDR1 and CDR2 (germline): MNHNS, SASEGT. Trimming left V 2 bases short and J 5 bases short, with 12 bases between. This CDR3 comprises 14 residues. The CDR3 protein is CASSEPPPRYGYTF. Here the CDR3 DNA reads TGTGCCAGCAGTGAACCGCCGCCGAGATATGGCTACACCTTC.

The rearrangement joins TRBV5-8 to TRBJ2-1, with 12 bases lining up with TRBD2. The germline V gene has CDR1 SGHTS and CDR2 YDEGEE. The V and J ends lost 5 bases and 5 bases, in that order; junction bases with no gene match: 11. This CDR3 comprises 17 residues. Written as DNA, the CDR3 is TGTGCCAGCAGGAAATACCGGACTAGCGGGGTGCACAATGAGCAGTTCTTC. This sequence encodes CASRKYRTSGVHNEQFF.

The table lists this clone with a count of one. The CDR3 DNA follows: TGTGCCTGGACACAGGGGATCTCCTACAATGAGCAGTTCTTC. Encoded protein: CAWTQGISYNEQFF. The genes are TRBV30 and TRBJ2-1; 7 bases map to TRBD1. V trimming: 4 bases; J trimming: 0 bases; junction bases outside the gene matches: 3. Germline assignment: CDR1 GTSNPN and CDR2 SVGIG (reference sequence). The length of the CDR3 is 14 residues.

The chain recombines TRBV5-1 with TRBJ1-6; D gene unclear. The ends were cut back, 0 bases at V and 6 bases at J, with 7 bases in the middle. The CDR3 has 14 residues. Germline-derived CDR1 and CDR2 are SGHRS and YFSETQ. CDR3 sequence: CASSLDGSNSPLHF. The CDR3 DNA follows: TGCGCCAGCAGCTTGGACGGCAGTAATTCACCCCTCCACTTT.

CDR3 sequence: CASSPSLGQGPNEKLFF. In DNA, the CDR3 is TGTGCCAGCTCACCCTCACTCGGACAGGGCCCTAATGAAAAACTGTTTTTT. J is TRBJ1-4 and V is TRBV18, with TRBD1 matching over 8 bases. J gave up 3 bases and V 3 bases, and 9 bases lay outside the gene matches. Germline V gene lookup returns CDR1 KGHSH and CDR2 LQKENI. The CDR3 totals 17 residues.

The chain combines TRBV6-5 with TRBJ2-5, with a possible D match to TRBD1 (5 bases). The CDR3 is 16 amino acids. Germline V gene lookup returns CDR1 MNHEY and CDR2 SVGAGI. The V and J ends lost 0 bases and 3 bases respectively, with 14 bases between them. CDR3 protein: CASSYSQVAGKETQYF. As DNA, the CDR3 is TGTGCCAGCAGTTACTCCCAAGTGGCAGGGAAAGAGACCCAGTACTTC.